This T cell receptor beta chain was sequenced for a study of Graves' ophthalmopathy and Graves' hyperthyroidism. Findings and caveats of the study: For separating ophthalmopathy from stable hyperthyroidism, a 13-signature model gave almost 90% sensitivity and around 80% specificity. This model predicted ophthalmopathy progression (sensitivity 70% to 71%, specificity about 72%).

For repertoire sequencing, the TCR beta CDR3 regions were amplified from RNA transcripts. Second-round multiplex PCR came after first-round RT-PCR with HTBI primers. TCRdb ran MiXCR on the multiplex PCR reads and lists one entry per CDR3 protein. The data show fewer than 400,000 distinct CDR3 sequences, around 17% seen once. The V end lost 2 bases, the J end lost 0 bases, and 8 bases lay between the germline ends. The CDR3 runs to 14 residues. This clonotype was counted at least ten times. Its target is unknown. The sequencing input was peripheral blood. The chain employs TRBV12-3 or TRBV12-4 and TRBJ2-7; D uncertain. This clonotype was sampled from a young woman with Graves' ophthalmopathy. The CDR3 here is CASSLWGISYEQYF. DNA of the CDR3: TGTGCCAGCAGTTTATGGGGAATCTCCTACGAGCAGTACTTC.